The 20 T cell receptor beta chains below all came from one sample that was sequenced in a study of blood T cell repertoires in COVID-19 (dated by TCRdb to 2020 to 2021). The receptor library was made with the immunoSEQ multiplex PCR assay. This is the immuneACCESS table as TCRdb keeps it, with only in-frame sequences that have V and J called. A part of the clones is gone; compared with another copy, unresolved V genes explain less than half, and the rest is unexplained. The sample table contains some 400,000 clones; only one count was recorded for roughly 86% of them. The ten largest clonotypes hold under 11% of the sample. Source material: peripheral blood. The receptor set was obtained from a young woman with COVID-19, enrolled during active disease.

Only a few counts were recorded for this clone. The chain combines TRBV4-2 with TRBJ1-1, with TRBD1 matching over 7 bases. The germline V gene has CDR1 LGHNA and CDR2 YNFKEQ. The CDR3 is 15 amino acids. V was pared by 3 bases and J by 0 bases, with 4 bases of the junction left unmatched. The CDR3 nucleotides read TGTGCCAGCAGCCACCACAGGGGACTGAACACTGAAGCTTTCTTT. This gives the protein CASSHHRGLNTEAFF.

The rearrangement links TRBV3-1 (or the pseudogene TRBV3-2) to TRBJ2-1; the match to TRBD2 covers 9 bases. The CDR3 loop spans 16 amino acids. The V and J ends lost 4 bases and 6 bases, in that order; junction bases with no gene match: 10. CDR1 is LGHDT and CDR2 is YNNKEL in the germline V gene (reference sequence). As DNA, the CDR3 is TGTGCCAGCAGCCCGCCCTCCGCGGGGGGGGGCAATGAGCAGTTCTTC. Its translation is CASSPPSAGGGNEQFF.

This chain links TRBV9 with TRBJ1-5; no clear D gene. In germline, CDR1 is SGDLS, CDR2 YYNGEE. The CDR3 has 13 amino acids. The V end lost 0 bases, the J end lost 5 bases, and 6 bases lay between the germline ends. The CDR3 nucleotides are TGTGCCAGCAGCGTAGAAGGAGATCAGCCCCAGCATTTT. Amino acid sequence: CASSVEGDQPQHF.

The chain combines TRBV5-6 with TRBJ1-1; 9 nucleotides align to TRBD1. Germline assignment: CDR1 SGHDT and CDR2 YYEEEE. The junction had 2 bases not matched to a gene; V was cut back by 1 base and J by 1 base. The CDR3 is made up of 15 amino acids. The CDR3, as DNA: TGTGCCAGCAGCTTGCCGACAGGGGGGAACACTGAAGCTTTCTTT. Protein product: CASSLPTGGNTEAFF.

The chain is built from TRBV30 and TRBJ2-2; D is undetermined. Germline V CDR1 and CDR2: GTSNPN, SVGIG (reference sequence). The CDR3 extends over 13 amino acids. V was shortened by 0 bases and J by 5 bases, with 7 bases between the two germline ends. The DNA of the CDR3 is TGTGCCTGGAGTGTACAGTTAACCGGGGAGCTGTTTTTT. Protein product: CAWSVQLTGELFF.

J is TRBJ2-5 and V is TRBV6-5; weak D call: TRBD1 (8 bases). The CDR3 sequence is 15 residues long. Trimming pared 6 bases from V and 5 bases from J, leaving 19 bases between. Germline CDR1 reads MNHEY; CDR2 reads SVGAGI. This CDR3 is CASSRGQGGVETQYF. CDR3 bases: TGTGCCAGCAGCCGTGGACAGGGAGGGGTGGAGACCCAGTACTTC.

V is TRBV27 and J is TRBJ1-5, with 10 nucleotides matching TRBD1. The germline V gene encodes CDR1 MNHEY and CDR2 SMNVEV (reference sequence). V shed 2 bases and J 11 bases; nucleotides not matched to a gene: 9. This CDR3 is built from 15 residues. CDR3 DNA sequence: TGTGCCAGCAGTTTAACGGGGACAGGGGTTGGGACCCAGCATTTT. Residues: CASSLTGTGVGTQHF.

This sequence joins TRBV5-1 and TRBJ1-4; D may be TRBD1 (5 bases). Germline CDR1 and CDR2: SGHRS and YFSETQ. V was clipped by 5 bases and J by 5 bases, with 13 bases between them. The CDR3 consists of 14 residues. CDR3 region: CASSLRAANEKLFF. The CDR3 DNA is TGCGCCAGCAGTCTCAGGGCAGCAAATGAAAAACTGTTTTTT.

V gene TRBV12-3 or TRBV12-4 combines with J gene TRBJ1-4; no clear D. The CDR3 is 13 amino acids. Trimming cost V 1 base and J 7 bases, with 7 bases left between them. CDR3 sequence (DNA): TGTGCCAGCAGTTTAGAACGGGGTGAAAAACTGTTTTTT. As protein: CASSLERGEKLFF.

The chain couples TRBV19 to TRBJ1-2, with 7 bases identical to TRBD1. Germline loops: CDR1 LNHDA, CDR2 SQIVND (reference sequence). CDR3 length equals 14 residues. V trimming: 4 bases; J trimming: 6 bases; junction bases outside the gene matches: 8. CDR3 amino acids: CASSTSQTGHGYTF. CDR3 in DNA: TGTGCCAGTAGTACCAGCCAGACAGGGCATGGCTACACCTTC.

This chain uses TRBV4-2 with TRBJ2-7; 8 bases line up with TRBD2. The trim removed 8 bases at V and 2 bases at J, leaving 8 bases unmatched. The CDR3 is 14 residues long. Germline V gene data show CDR1 as LGHNA and CDR2 as YNFKEQ. The CDR3 region has the DNA TGTGCCAGCGCGACCGGGACTAGGGCCTACGAGCAGTACTTC. The encoded protein is CASATGTRAYEQYF.

This chain joins TRBV7-6 and TRBJ2-2; 13 bases agree with TRBD2. CDR1 and CDR2 from the germline V gene are SGHVS and FNYEAQ. This CDR3 has 17 residues. V lost 7 bases and J lost 8; bases outside the gene matches: 13. The CDR3 spells CASTPVWTSGSNGELFF. The CDR3 DNA follows: TGTGCCAGCACCCCGGTATGGACTAGCGGGAGTAATGGGGAGCTGTTTTTT.

The chain has TRBV10-3 and TRBJ2-5, with 13 bases that match TRBD2. CDR3 length: 13 residues. Germline V gene sequence: CDR1 ENHRY, CDR2 SYGVKD. V shed 10 bases, J shed 5 bases, and the junction held 4 bases outside the gene matches. The CDR3 protein is CATTSGRRETQYF. In nucleotides, the CDR3 is TGTGCCACGACTAGCGGGAGGAGGGAGACCCAGTACTTC.

This rearrangement joins TRBV2 to TRBJ2-1, with D maybe TRBD2 (6 bases). V lost 5 bases, J lost 4 bases, and 12 bases lay in between. The CDR3 contains 14 residues. The germline gives CDR1 SNHLY, CDR2 FYNNEI. CDR3 nucleotides: TGTGCCAGCAGTCCCCGGGACTTATACAATGAGCAGTTCTTC. Its protein is CASSPRDLYNEQFF.

The rearrangement links TRBV4-1 to TRBJ2-3; D gene ambiguous. V dropped 0 bases and J dropped 0 bases, with 7 bases sitting between them. The CDR3 loop spans 15 amino acids. The germline V gene has CDR1 MGHRA and CDR2 YSYEKL. CDR3 sequence reads: CASSQEAVSTDTQYF. CDR3 nucleotide sequence: TGCGCCAGCAGCCAAGAGGCAGTTAGCACAGATACGCAGTATTTT.

The chain employs TRBV13 and TRBJ2-3; 9 positions match TRBD1. The germline V gene has CDR1 PRHDT and CDR2 FYEKMQ (reference sequence). CDR3 length equals 17 residues. The ends lost 4 bases at V and 6 bases at J; junction bases unmatched: 14. CDR3 in DNA: TGTGCCAGCAGCTCCAGGTCCGGGACAGGGCTCTTTGATACGCAGTATTTT. This sequence encodes CASSSRSGTGLFDTQYF.

The V and J genes are TRBV10-3 and TRBJ2-7; 7 nucleotides agree with TRBD1. The CDR3 is made up of 15 amino acids. Per the germline V gene, CDR1 is ENHRY and CDR2 is SYGVKD. J gave up 1 base and V 4 bases, and 7 bases lay outside the gene matches. The chain's CDR3 is CAISVDRETSYEQYF. The CDR3 coding sequence is TGTGCCATCAGTGTAGACAGGGAGACATCCTACGAGCAGTACTTC.

The V gene is TRBV9, the J gene TRBJ2-2; 8 bases are a match to TRBD2. This CDR3 is 15 amino acids long. Germline V gives CDR1 SGDLS, CDR2 YYNGEE. V lost 0 bases to trimming and J lost 4 bases; unmatched junction nucleotides: 2. The CDR3 sequence: CASSVASGSTGELFF. The CDR3, as DNA: TGTGCCAGCAGCGTAGCGAGCGGGAGCACCGGGGAGCTGTTTTTT.

The J gene is TRBJ1-1, the V gene TRBV12-3 or TRBV12-4, with 9 bases lining up with TRBD1. The CDR3 is 13 amino acids. Trimming removed 6 bases from V and 10 bases from J; junction bases left unmatched: 9. The CDR3 region has the DNA TGTGCCAGCAGCAACCTGAACAGGGGGCGAGCTTTCTTT. It is translated as CASSNLNRGRAFF.

The rearrangement links TRBV9 to TRBJ2-1; TRBD2 agrees at 11 bases. The CDR3 length is 19 residues. V dropped 3 bases and J dropped 0; count of bases not matched to a gene: 11. Germline CDR1 and CDR2: SGDLS and YYNGEE. The CDR3 here is CASSGFTSGSGSSYNEQFF. DNA of the CDR3: TGTGCCAGCAGCGGTTTTACTAGCGGGAGTGGGAGCTCCTACAATGAGCAGTTCTTC.